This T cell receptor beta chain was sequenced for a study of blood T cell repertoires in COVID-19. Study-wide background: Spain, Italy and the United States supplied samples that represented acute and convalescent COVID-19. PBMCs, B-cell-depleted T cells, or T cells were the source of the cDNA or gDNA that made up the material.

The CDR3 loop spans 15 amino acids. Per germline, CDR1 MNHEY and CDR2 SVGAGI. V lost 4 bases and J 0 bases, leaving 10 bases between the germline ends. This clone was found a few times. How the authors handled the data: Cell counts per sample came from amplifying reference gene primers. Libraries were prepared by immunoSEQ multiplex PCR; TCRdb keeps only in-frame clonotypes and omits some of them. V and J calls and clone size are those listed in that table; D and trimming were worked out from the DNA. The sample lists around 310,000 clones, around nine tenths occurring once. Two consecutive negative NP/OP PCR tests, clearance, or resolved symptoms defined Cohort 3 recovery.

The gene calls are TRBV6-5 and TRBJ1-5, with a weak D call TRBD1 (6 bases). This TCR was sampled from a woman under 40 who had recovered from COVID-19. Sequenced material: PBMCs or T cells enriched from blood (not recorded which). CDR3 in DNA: TGTGCCAGCAGTTTACAGGGATTTAGCAATCAGCCCCAGCATTTT. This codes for CASSLQGFSNQPQHF.